A single TCR beta chain is shown here with its context. The antigen is not known. The CDR3 sequence is 16 residues long. V shed 2 bases and J 6 bases; nucleotides not matched to a gene: 8. Per the germline V gene, CDR1 is WNHNN and CDR2 is SYGVQD (reference sequence). This entry belongs to a study of graft-versus-host responses after intestinal transplantation. Study details: Multivisceral, liver-intestinal, or isolated intestinal transplants were given to recipients. Study-wide findings and caveats: Association was observed between peak circulating GvH clone levels and early post-transplant HvG declines.

Some clones are missing from TCRdb's copy, which holds only in-frame ones; the method was immunoSEQ multiplex PCR. The table shows about 73,000 clones, with around 90% occurring only once. Source: unstimulated CD8+ T cells sorted from spleen or lymph node cells, taken before transplant. The genes are TRBV10-1 and TRBJ1-4, with 8 positions matching TRBD1. The receptor was derived from a human donor who was the organ donor for an intestinal transplant. CDR3 nucleotide sequence: TGCGCCAGCAGTGAGGTGGCCGGGACAGGCCATGAAAAACTGTTTTTT. This encodes CASSEVAGTGHEKLFF.